This TCR beta chain was found in a study of CD8 T cells in ankylosing spondylitis. Study-wide results and limits: One TCR beta motif, made up of roughly eight highly homologous variants, appeared characteristic of ankylosing spondylitis blood.

Details on this clonotype: Its antigen remains unidentified.

MiXCR, run by TCRdb on the 5' RACE reads, gives a single entry per CDR3 protein. The table lists about 220,000 distinct CDR3 sequences, 20% to 30% of them singletons, with 5% to 8% in the top ten. Input material: blood, either unsorted or a sorted T cell fraction (not recorded which). This clonotype originated in a male donor with ankylosing spondylitis or in good health (not recorded which).

This chain's CDR3 is CASSSVGRVDQPQHF. CDR3 nucleotide sequence: TGTGCCAGCAGTTCCGTGGGCAGGGTGGATCAGCCCCAGCATTTT. This chain connects TRBV12-3 or TRBV12-4 to TRBJ1-5; TRBD1 might be the D (5 bases). V lost 4 bases, J lost 5 bases, and 15 bases lay in between. The CDR3 contains 15 residues.